What follows is one T cell receptor beta chain and its context. Sequenced by immunoSEQ multiplex PCR; TCRdb stores in-frame clones only, minus some. The profile covers some 19,000 clones, with 73% appearing a single time and roughly a third taken by the ten largest. This entry comes from a study of OX40 agonist ivuxolimab in advanced cancers. This CDR3 contains 12 residues. The germline V gene has CDR1 SGHNT and CDR2 YYREEE (reference sequence). Trimming removed 4 bases at V and 7 bases at J, with 11 bases between. The specimen comprised CD4+ or CD8+ T cells sorted from blood, sampled in a trial of the OX40 agonist ivuxolimab. The receptor comes from an adult with an advanced solid tumor such as melanoma, head and neck, liver or kidney cancer. The rearrangement uses TRBV5-4 and TRBJ1-1, with D possibly being TRBD1 (6 bases). In DNA form, the CDR3 reads TGTGCCAGCAGCCAGGGGTTTAGTGAAGCTTTCTTT. This encodes CASSQGFSEAFF. The complete variable domain, with remaining parts taken from reference TRBV5-4 and TRBJ1-1, reads ETGVTQSPTHLIKTRGQQVTLRCSSQSGHNTVSWYQQALGQGPQFIFQYYREEENGRGNFPPRFSGLQFPNYSSELNVNALELDDSALYLCASSQGFSEAFFGQGTRLTVV.